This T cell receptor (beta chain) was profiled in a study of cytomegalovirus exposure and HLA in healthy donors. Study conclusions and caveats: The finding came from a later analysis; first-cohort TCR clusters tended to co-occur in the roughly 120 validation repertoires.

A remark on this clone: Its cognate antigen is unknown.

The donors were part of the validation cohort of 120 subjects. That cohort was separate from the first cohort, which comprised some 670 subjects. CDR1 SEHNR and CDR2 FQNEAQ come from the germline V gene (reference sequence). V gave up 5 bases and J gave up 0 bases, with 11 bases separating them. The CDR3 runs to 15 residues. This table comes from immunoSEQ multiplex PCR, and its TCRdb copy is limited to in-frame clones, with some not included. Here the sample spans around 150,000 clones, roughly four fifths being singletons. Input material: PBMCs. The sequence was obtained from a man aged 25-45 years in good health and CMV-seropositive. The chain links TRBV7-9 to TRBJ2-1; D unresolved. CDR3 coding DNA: TGTGCCAGCAGCCCCCAAACGGTCTCCTACAATGAGCAGTTCTTC. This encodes CASSPQTVSYNEQFF.